Below, 2 T cell receptor beta chains from the same sample are listed, as sequenced in a study of blood T cell repertoires in COVID-19. The protocol was immunoSEQ multiplex PCR, while the TCRdb copy is restricted to in-frame clones and leaves out a portion. The sample contains hundreds of thousands of clones, approximately 87% of which appear only once. Sequencing was done on a sample of PBMCs or T cells enriched from blood (not recorded which). Source of these receptors: a woman aged 50 to 60 in a cohort exposed to, infected with or recovered from COVID-19 (not recorded which).

The chain has TRBV7-2 and TRBJ2-2; possible D gene TRBD1, 6 bases. V lost 2 bases and J 7 bases, leaving 23 bases between the germline ends. CDR3 length: 18 amino acids. Germline V gives CDR1 SGHTA, CDR2 FQGNSA. CDR3 DNA sequence: TGTGCCAGCAGCTTATACCTACCCCGGTCAGGGGTCAGCGGGGAGCTGTTTTTT. The encoded protein is CASSLYLPRSGVSGELFF.

The table lists this clone with a few counts. J is TRBJ2-5 and V is TRBV20-1, with TRBD2 identical over 13 bases. The germline gives CDR1 DFQATT, CDR2 SNEGSKA (reference sequence). The CDR3 has 14 amino acids. Unmatched junction bases numbered 3, after V lost 3 bases and J lost 5 bases. The CDR3 DNA sequence: TGCAGTGCTAGTACTAGCGGGGGGGTTGAGACCCAGTACTTC. As protein: CSASTSGGVETQYF.